Presented here are 8 T cell receptor beta chains from one specimen sequenced in a study of tumor-infiltrating lymphocytes in primary liver carcinoma. Bulk tissue was left unsorted, and RNA and DNA were co-extracted from 20-30 mg of it. With about 470 ng total RNA as template and a constant-region primer, TCR beta cDNA was made. It was through three nested multiplex PCR rounds of slightly modified ARM-PCR that TCR beta libraries arose. Running around 9 cycles apiece, the first two PCR rounds relied on TRBV1-TRBV30 forward primers together with a C-beta reverse primer. TCRdb passed the multiplex PCR reads through MiXCR, listing each CDR3 protein once. The sample has some 55,000 distinct CDR3 sequences; about 80% are singletons. The specimen was liver tumor tissue from sampling region 2. Indicated subset: tumor region T2, inferior pole. These receptor sequences come from a man aged 40-55 years with primary liver carcinoma and hepatitis B virus infection.

As concerns this clonotype: Germline and junction disagree at one end, which may indicate a read error. The rearrangement joins TRBV29-1 to TRBJ2-7; D is uncertain. In germline, CDR1 is SQVTM, CDR2 ANQGSEA. CDR3 size: 11 residues. DNA for the CDR3: TGCAGCATCGGCCGAAGCTACGAGCTGTACTTC. Amino acid sequence: CSIGRSYELYF.

This clonotype occurred many times. The chain is built from TRBV10-3 and TRBJ2-3, with TRBD2 matching over 8 bases. Losses at the gene ends were 6 bases for V and 5 bases for J; bases not matched to a gene: 7. CDR3 length: 14 residues. Germline values: CDR1 ENHRY, CDR2 SYGVKD. DNA for the CDR3: TGTGCCATCAGGGCGGGAGGCCTCGGAGATACGCAGTATTTT. Translated, it gives CAIRAGGLGDTQYF.

The gene calls are TRBV28 and TRBJ2-1, with TRBD2 identical over 8 bases. V shed 6 bases and J 1 base; nucleotides not matched to a gene: 8. The CDR3 covers 16 residues. Germline lookup yields CDR1 MDHEN and CDR2 SYDVKM. In DNA form, the CDR3 reads TGTGCCAGCAGCTCTCATGCGGGAGGTTCCTACAATGAGCAGTTCTTC. It yields the protein CASSSHAGGSYNEQFF.

Note on this clonotype: An end of the junction differs from the germline gene, which may be a read error. The rearrangement links TRBV11-2 to TRBJ2-6, with D possibly TRBD1 on 6 matching bases. The CDR3 consists of 15 residues. The V gene's germline CDR1 is SGHAT and CDR2 FQNNGV. The chain's CDR3 is CASTQGLSGANVPTF. The CDR3 DNA reads as TGTGCCAGCACTCAGGGGTTGTCTGGGGCCAACGTCCCGACTTTC.

With respect to this clonotype: Mismatch with germline at one junction end may stem from a read error. V and J are TRBV6-5 and TRBJ2-3, with 7 bases that match TRBD2. This CDR3 is 15 amino acids long. Germline CDR1 MNHEY, CDR2 SVGAGI. The CDR3 DNA reads TGTGTCAGCAAACTGGCGGGAGATACTACAGATACGCAGTATTTT. Encoded protein: CVSKLAGDTTDTQYF.

As for this clonotype: A junction end diverges from the germline sequence, so it may reflect a read error. The genes are TRBV29-1 and TRBJ1-2; a possible D gene is TRBD1 (6 bases). Germline V gene sequence: CDR1 SQVTM, CDR2 ANQGSEA. The CDR3 consists of 11 residues. The CDR3 loop is CSVGDTYGYAF. The CDR3 nucleotides read TGTAGCGTCGGGGACACTTATGGCTACGCCTTC.

The table lists this clonotype with many counts. The V call is TRBV12-3 or TRBV12-4, the J call TRBJ2-1; D gene uncertain. V was trimmed by 2 bases and J by 9 bases, leaving 8 bases between them. The CDR3 spans 12 residues. The CDR3 sequence: CASSLLGVEQFF. The DNA of the CDR3 is TGTGCCAGCAGTTTATTAGGAGTTGAGCAGTTCTTC.

Remarks on this clonotype: Relative to the germline gene, one junction end is altered; a read error may explain this. The chain employs TRBV4-1 and TRBJ1-2; TRBD1 agrees at 10 bases. This CDR3 is 18 amino acids long. From germline, CDR1 is MGHRA and CDR2 YSYEKL. This chain's CDR3 is CASSLEPQPGQGPLGYIF. CDR3 nucleotide sequence: TGCGCCAGTAGCCTCGAGCCCCAACCGGGACAGGGGCCTTTAGGCTACATCTTC.